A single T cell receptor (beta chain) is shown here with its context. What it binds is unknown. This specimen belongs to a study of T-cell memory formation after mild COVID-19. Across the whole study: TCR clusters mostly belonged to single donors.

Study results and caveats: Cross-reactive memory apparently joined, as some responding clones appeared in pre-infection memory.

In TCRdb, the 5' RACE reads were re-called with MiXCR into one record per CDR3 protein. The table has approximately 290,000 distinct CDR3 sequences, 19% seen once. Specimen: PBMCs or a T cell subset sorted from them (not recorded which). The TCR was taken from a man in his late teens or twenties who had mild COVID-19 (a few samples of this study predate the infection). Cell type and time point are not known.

For the CDR3, the DNA is TGTGCCAGCAACCGGGGACTAGCTGTAGAGACCCAGTACTTC. This translates into CASNRGLAVETQYF. The V call is TRBV7-2, the J call TRBJ2-5, with 9 bases identical to TRBD2. CDR3 length: 14 amino acids. V lost 7 bases, J lost 4 bases, and 7 bases stayed unmatched. Germline assignment: CDR1 SGHTA and CDR2 FQGNSA.